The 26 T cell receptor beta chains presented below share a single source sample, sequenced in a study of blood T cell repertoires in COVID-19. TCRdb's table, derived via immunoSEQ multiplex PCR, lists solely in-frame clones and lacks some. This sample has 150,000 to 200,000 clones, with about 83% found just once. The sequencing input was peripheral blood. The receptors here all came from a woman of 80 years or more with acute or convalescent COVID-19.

The CDR3 here is CASSPYTGTPSYNEQFF. For the CDR3, the DNA is TGTGCCAGCAGCCCCTATACCGGGACACCGTCATACAATGAGCAGTTCTTC. The rearrangement uses TRBV3-1 (or the pseudogene TRBV3-2) and TRBJ2-1, with D perhaps matching TRBD1 (6 bases). Germline V gene data show CDR1 as LGHDT and CDR2 as YNNKEL (reference sequence). This CDR3 is 17 amino acids long. The V gene lost 4 bases and the J gene lost 4 bases, with 20 bases spanning the gap.

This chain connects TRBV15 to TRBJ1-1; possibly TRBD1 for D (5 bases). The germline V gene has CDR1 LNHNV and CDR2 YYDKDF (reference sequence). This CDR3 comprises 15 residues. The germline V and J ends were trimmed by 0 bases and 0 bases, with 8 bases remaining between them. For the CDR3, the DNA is TGTGCCACCAGCAGAGAGCGGGGGATGAACACTGAAGCTTTCTTT. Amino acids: CATSRERGMNTEAFF.

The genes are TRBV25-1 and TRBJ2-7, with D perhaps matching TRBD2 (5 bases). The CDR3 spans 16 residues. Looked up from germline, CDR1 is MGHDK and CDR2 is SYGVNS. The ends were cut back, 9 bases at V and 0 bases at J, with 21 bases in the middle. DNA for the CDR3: TGTGCCAGTTCTCGGGATGCGGGCACGAGCTCCTACGAGCAGTACTTC. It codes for CASSRDAGTSSYEQYF.

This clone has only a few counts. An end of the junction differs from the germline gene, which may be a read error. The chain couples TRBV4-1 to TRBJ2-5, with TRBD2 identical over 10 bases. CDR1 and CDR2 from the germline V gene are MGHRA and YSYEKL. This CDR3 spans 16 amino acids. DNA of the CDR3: TGCGCCAGCAGCCAGGTCCTAGCGGGGGTCCAAGGGACCCAGTACTTC. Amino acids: CASSQVLAGVQGTQYF.

The CDR3 DNA is TGTGCCATCGGGGGGGGAGGACACCCTTCTGGGGCCAACGTCCTGACTTTC. It encodes CAIGGGGHPSGANVLTF. This chain connects TRBV19 to TRBJ2-6, with 8 bases matching TRBD2. From germline, CDR1 is LNHDA and CDR2 SQIVND (reference sequence). The CDR3 has 17 amino acids. The J segment lost 1 base and the V segment lost 10 bases, leaving 12 bases of the junction unmatched.

CDR3 sequence (DNA): TGTGCCTGTTCACTAACGGGGGGGCCCACCGGGGAGCTGTTTTTT. Its translation is CACSLTGGPTGELFF. The V call is TRBV30, the J call TRBJ2-2; TRBD2 matches at 8 bases. This CDR3 spans 15 amino acids. Unmatched junction bases numbered 10, after V lost 6 bases and J lost 4 bases. Germline CDR1 is GTSNPN and CDR2 is SVGIG (reference sequence).

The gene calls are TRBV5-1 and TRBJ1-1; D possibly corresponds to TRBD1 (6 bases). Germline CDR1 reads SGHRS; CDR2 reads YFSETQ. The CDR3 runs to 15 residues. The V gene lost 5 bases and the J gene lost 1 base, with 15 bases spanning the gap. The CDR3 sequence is CASSRGGGTNTEAFF. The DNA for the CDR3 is TGCGCCAGCAGTAGGGGGGGTGGTACGAACACTGAAGCTTTCTTT.

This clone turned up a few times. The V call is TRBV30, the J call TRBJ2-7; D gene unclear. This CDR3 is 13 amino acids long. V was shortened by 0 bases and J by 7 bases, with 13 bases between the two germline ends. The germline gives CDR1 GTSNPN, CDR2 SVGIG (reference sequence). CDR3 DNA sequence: TGTGCCTGGAGTGTGGGCAGGTTGTGGGAGCAGTACTTC. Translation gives CAWSVGRLWEQYF.

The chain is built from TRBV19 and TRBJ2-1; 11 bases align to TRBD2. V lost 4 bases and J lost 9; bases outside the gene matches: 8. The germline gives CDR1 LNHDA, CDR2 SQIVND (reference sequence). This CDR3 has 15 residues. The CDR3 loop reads CASSTQLAGEGEQFF. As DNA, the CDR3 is TGTGCCAGTAGTACCCAACTAGCGGGAGAGGGTGAGCAGTTCTTC.

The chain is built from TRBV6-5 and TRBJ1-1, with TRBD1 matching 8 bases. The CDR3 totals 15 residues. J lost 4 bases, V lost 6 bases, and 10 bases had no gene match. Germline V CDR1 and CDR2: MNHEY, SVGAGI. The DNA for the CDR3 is TGTGCCAGCAGGGGGCAGGGGGCGGATGGCACTGAAGCTTTCTTT. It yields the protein CASRGQGADGTEAFF.

As DNA, the CDR3 is TGTGCCAGCATCGGGGAAAACACCGGGGAGCTGTTTTTT. Amino acid sequence: CASIGENTGELFF. The V call is TRBV28, the J call TRBJ2-2; D possibly corresponds to TRBD2 (5 bases). The V gene's germline CDR1 is MDHEN and CDR2 SYDVKM. The CDR3 covers 13 residues. Trimming shortened V by 7 bases and J by 2 bases, and 8 bases separated the two germline ends. Full variable domain (rest looked up from reference TRBV28 and TRBJ2-2): DVKVTQSSRYLVKRTGEKVFLECVQDMDHENMFWYRQDPGLGLRLIYFSYDVKMKEKGDIPEGYSVSREKKERFSLILESASTNQTSMYLCASIGENTGELFFGEGSRLTVL.

CDR3 loop: CASSLLAGRSSYNSPLHF. The DNA of the CDR3 is TGTGCCAGCAGTTTACTAGCTGGGAGGAGCTCCTATAATTCACCCCTCCACTTT. The V and J genes are TRBV28 and TRBJ1-6; D is unclear. Germline loops: CDR1 MDHEN, CDR2 SYDVKM. This CDR3 contains 18 residues. The ends were cut back, 2 bases at V and 0 bases at J, with 14 bases in the middle.

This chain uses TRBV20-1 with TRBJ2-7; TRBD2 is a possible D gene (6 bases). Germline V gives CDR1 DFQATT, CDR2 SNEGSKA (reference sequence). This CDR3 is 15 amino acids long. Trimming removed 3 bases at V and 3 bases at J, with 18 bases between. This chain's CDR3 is CSASLGLSEYYEQYF. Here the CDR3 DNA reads TGCAGTGCTAGTCTTGGACTATCCGAATACTACGAGCAGTACTTC.

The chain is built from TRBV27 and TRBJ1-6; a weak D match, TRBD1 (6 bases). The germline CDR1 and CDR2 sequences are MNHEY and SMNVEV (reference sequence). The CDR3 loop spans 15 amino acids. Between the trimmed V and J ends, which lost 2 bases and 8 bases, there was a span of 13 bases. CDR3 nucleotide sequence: TGTGCCAGCAGTTTAACCACAGGGTTAGATTCACCCCTCCACTTT. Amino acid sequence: CASSLTTGLDSPLHF.

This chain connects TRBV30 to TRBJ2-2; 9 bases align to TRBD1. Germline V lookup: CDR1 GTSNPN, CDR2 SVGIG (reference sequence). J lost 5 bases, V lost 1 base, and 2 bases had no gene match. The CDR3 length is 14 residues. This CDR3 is CAWSEGTGTGELFF. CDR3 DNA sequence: TGTGCCTGGAGTGAAGGGACAGGGACCGGGGAGCTGTTTTTT.

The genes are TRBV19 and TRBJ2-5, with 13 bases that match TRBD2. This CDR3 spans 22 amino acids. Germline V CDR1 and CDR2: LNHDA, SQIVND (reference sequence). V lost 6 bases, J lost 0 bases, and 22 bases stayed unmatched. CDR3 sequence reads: CASSPAPGRWTSGGTHQETQYF. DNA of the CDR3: TGTGCCAGTAGCCCTGCCCCGGGACGCTGGACTAGCGGGGGAACCCACCAAGAGACCCAGTACTTC.

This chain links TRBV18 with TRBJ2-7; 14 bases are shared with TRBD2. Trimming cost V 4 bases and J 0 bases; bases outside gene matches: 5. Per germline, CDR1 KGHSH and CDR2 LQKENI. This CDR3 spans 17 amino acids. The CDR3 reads CASSLGLAGANSYEQYF. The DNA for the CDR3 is TGTGCCAGCTCACTGGGACTAGCGGGAGCAAACTCCTACGAGCAGTACTTC.

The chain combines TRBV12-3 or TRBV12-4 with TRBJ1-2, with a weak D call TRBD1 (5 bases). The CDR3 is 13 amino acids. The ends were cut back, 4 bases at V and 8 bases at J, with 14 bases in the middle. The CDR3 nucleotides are TGTGCCAGCAGTTCTCAGGGTGCGGGAGGCTACACCTTC. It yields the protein CASSSQGAGGYTF.

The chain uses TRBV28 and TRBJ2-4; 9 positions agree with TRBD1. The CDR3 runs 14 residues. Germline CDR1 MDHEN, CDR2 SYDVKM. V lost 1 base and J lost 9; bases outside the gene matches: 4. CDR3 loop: CASSLSDRGVIQYF. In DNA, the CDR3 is TGTGCCAGCAGTTTATCCGACAGGGGGGTCATTCAGTACTTC. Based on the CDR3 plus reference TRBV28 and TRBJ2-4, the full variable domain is DVKVTQSSRYLVKRTGEKVFLECVQDMDHENMFWYRQDPGLGLRLIYFSYDVKMKEKGDIPEGYSVSREKKERFSLILESASTNQTSMYLCASSLSDRGVIQYFGAGTRLSVL.

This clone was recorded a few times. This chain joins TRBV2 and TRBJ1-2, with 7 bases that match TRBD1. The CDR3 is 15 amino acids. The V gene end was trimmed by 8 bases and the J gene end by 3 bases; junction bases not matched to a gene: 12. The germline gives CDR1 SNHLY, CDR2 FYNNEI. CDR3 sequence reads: CASSFQGVGDYGYTF. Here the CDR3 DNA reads TGTGCCAGCTCGTTCCAGGGGGTAGGGGACTATGGCTACACCTTC.

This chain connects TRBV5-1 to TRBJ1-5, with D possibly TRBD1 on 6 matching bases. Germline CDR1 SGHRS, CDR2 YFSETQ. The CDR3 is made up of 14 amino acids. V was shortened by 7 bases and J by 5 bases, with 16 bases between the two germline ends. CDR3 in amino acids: CASSIGGVDQPQHF. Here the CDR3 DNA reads TGCGCCAGCTCCATAGGGGGGGTAGATCAGCCCCAGCATTTT. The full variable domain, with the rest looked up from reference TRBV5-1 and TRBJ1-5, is KAGVTQTPRYLIKTRGQQVTLSCSPISGHRSVSWYQQTPGQGLQFLFEYFSETQRNKGNFPGRFSGRQFSNSRSEMNVSTLELGDSALYLCASSIGGVDQPQHFGDGTRLSIL.

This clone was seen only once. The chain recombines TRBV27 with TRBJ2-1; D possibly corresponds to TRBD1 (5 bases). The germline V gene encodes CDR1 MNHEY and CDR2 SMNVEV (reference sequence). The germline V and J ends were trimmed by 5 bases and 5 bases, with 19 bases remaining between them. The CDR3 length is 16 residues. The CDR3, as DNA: TGTGCCAGCAGTCTCCCGCACGGGCAGGGAAACAATGAGCAGTTCTTC. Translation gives CASSLPHGQGNNEQFF.

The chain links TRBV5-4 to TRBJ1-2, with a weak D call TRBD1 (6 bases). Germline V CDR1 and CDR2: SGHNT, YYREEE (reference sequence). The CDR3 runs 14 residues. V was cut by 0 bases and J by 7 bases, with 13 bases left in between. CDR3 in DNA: TGTGCCAGCAGCTTGGGCCGGCAGGGGACTGGCTACACCTTC. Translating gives CASSLGRQGTGYTF.

The DNA of the CDR3 is TGCGCCAGCAGCATAGGACAGGGTGGCGATTCACCCCTCCACTTT. Amino acids: CASSIGQGGDSPLHF. The chain recombines TRBV5-1 with TRBJ1-6, with 8 bases fitting TRBD1. The V segment lost 4 bases and the J segment 8 bases; nucleotides outside the gene matches: 8. The length of the CDR3 is 15 residues. Germline assignment: CDR1 SGHRS and CDR2 YFSETQ.

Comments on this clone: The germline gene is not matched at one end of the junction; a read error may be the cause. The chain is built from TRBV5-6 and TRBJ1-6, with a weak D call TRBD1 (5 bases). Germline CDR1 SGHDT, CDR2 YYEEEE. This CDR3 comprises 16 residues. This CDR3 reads CARSPGGEKNRSPLHF. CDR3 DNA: TGCGCCCGCAGCCCGGGGGGGGAGAAGAATCGTTCACCCCTCCACTTT.

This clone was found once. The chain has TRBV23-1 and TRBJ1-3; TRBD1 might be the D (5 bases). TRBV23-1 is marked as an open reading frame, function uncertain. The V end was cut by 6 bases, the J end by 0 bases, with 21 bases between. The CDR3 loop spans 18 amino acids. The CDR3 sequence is CASSPQSGDLRSGNTIYF. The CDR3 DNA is TGCGCCAGCAGCCCACAATCGGGGGACCTCCGCTCTGGAAACACCATATATTTT.